This T cell receptor beta chain was recorded in a study of CD8+ T cells in alopecia areata. Whole-study results and caveats: There was only one nonresponder, so it was unclear how baseline CD8+ expansion relates to response. Scalp sequencing also captures normal skin's resident alphabeta T cells. Administration of tofacitinib significantly diminished scalp clonality and expanded CD8+ clones within the top 100.

Comments on this clone: As yet, its antigen is unknown.

This CDR3 has 11 amino acids. The germline CDR1 and CDR2 sequences are SQVTM and ANQGSEA. The trim removed 8 bases at V and 6 bases at J, leaving 5 bases unmatched. Treatment indicated: oral pan-JAK inhibitor, 5-10 mg twice daily. Collected material from alopecia areata patients comprised lesional scalp punch biopsies and peripheral blood. RNA, once extracted, was reverse transcribed into cDNA for use as the sequencing template. Sequenced by immunoSEQ multiplex PCR; TCRdb stores in-frame clones only, minus some. The table has over 200,000 clones, around three fifths seen once; the top ten hold around 4.2%.

This chain uses TRBV29-1 with TRBJ2-3; 7 nucleotides agree with TRBD2. This TCR came from a human donor with alopecia areata. This specimen consisted of CD4+ T cells sorted from blood, obtained at week 4, from a patient treated with tofacitinib. CDR3 sequence reads: CSSYSGDTQYF. As DNA, the CDR3 is TGCAGCTCGTATAGCGGGGATACGCAGTATTTT.